Each of the 30 T cell receptor beta chains below was sequenced from the same sample in a study of T cell repertoires in cytomegalovirus infection. Via MiXCR, TCRdb re-called the reads, giving one row per CDR3 protein. This sample carries 830,000 or so distinct CDR3 sequences, 32% of them seen once, and the ten largest clones take around 12%. No antigens are known for them. The sequenced sample was cultured CD8+ T cells from PBMCs, obtained from culture after CMV antigen stimulation. The receptors derive from a human donor in good health (CMV status not recorded). Some clones in this sample may be carry-over from other donors' samples.

This clonotype has a handful of counts. The chain recombines TRBV20-1 with TRBJ2-7; D is ambiguous. Germline V lookup: CDR1 DFQATT, CDR2 SNEGSKA (reference sequence). The CDR3 contains 12 residues. V was pared by 3 bases and J by 3 bases, with 9 bases between. The CDR3 DNA reads as TGCAGTGCTAGCTTAGGCTTCTACGAGCAGTACTTC. It translates to CSASLGFYEQYF.

This clonotype appeared a single time. This sequence joins TRBV5-1 and TRBJ2-7; D remains ambiguous. Per germline, CDR1 SGHRS and CDR2 YFSETQ. This CDR3 has 12 amino acids. Trimming removed 5 bases at V and 2 bases at J, with 8 bases between. CDR3 amino acids: CASSNSAYEQYF. The CDR3 nucleotides are TGCGCCAGCAGTAACAGTGCCTACGAGCAGTACTTC.

This clonotype was detected only a few times. CDR3 nucleotides: TGTGCCAGCAGCGAGGGACTAGCTTACAATGAGCAGTTCTTC. Amino acid sequence: CASSEGLAYNEQFF. The chain links TRBV9 to TRBJ2-1; 9 bases are a match to TRBD2. With V trimmed by 3 bases and J by 4 bases, 2 bases remained unmatched. This CDR3 region has 14 residues. Germline CDR1 SGDLS, CDR2 YYNGEE.

Only a few counts were recorded for this clonotype. This sequence joins TRBV24-1 and TRBJ2-5; 9 bases match TRBD1. Germline assignment: CDR1 KGHDR and CDR2 SFDVKD. The CDR3 runs to 16 residues. The J segment lost 2 bases and the V segment lost 4 bases, leaving 7 bases of the junction unmatched. CDR3 DNA sequence: TGTGCCACCAGTGAAAACCGGGACAGGGATCAAGAGACCCAGTACTTC. This codes for CATSENRDRDQETQYF.

This rearrangement joins TRBV12-3 or TRBV12-4 to TRBJ2-3; possible D gene TRBD2, 7 bases. There are 15 residues in the CDR3. Trimming cost V 2 bases and J 1 base, with 10 bases left between them. CDR3 loop: CASSLLGGGTDTQYF. DNA of the CDR3: TGTGCCAGCAGTTTATTAGGGGGGGGCACAGATACGCAGTATTTT.

This chain joins TRBV7-6 and TRBJ2-1, with 10 bases matching TRBD2. This CDR3 comprises 18 residues. J gave up 0 bases and V 1 base, and 6 bases lay outside the gene matches. CDR1 SGHVS and CDR2 FNYEAQ come from the germline V gene. Written as DNA, the CDR3 is TGTGCCAGCAGCTTAGAGACTAGCGGGTCCTCCTCCTACAATGAGCAGTTCTTC. It yields the protein CASSLETSGSSSYNEQFF.

This clonotype has more than one count but fewer than ten. The CDR3 reads CASSFIDRAYGRGYTF. The CDR3 nucleotides read TGTGCCAGCAGTTTCATCGACAGGGCCTATGGTCGAGGCTACACCTTC. This chain joins TRBV12-3 or TRBV12-4 and TRBJ1-2; TRBD1 matches 7 bases. The CDR3 runs 16 residues. V was clipped by 3 bases and J by 8 bases; unmatched bases: 15.

V gene TRBV6-5 combines with J gene TRBJ2-3, with D unclear. CDR1 MNHEY and CDR2 SVGAGI come from the germline V gene. Trimming stripped 7 bases from V and 2 bases from J, with 13 bases between. There are 14 residues in the CDR3. This CDR3 is CASTQSGLTDTQYF. As DNA, the CDR3 is TGTGCCAGCACCCAATCCGGCCTCACAGATACGCAGTATTTT.

As regards this clonotype: This clone may be a read error of a much larger clone one base away. The chain is built from TRBV28 and TRBJ1-2, with D perhaps TRBD1 (5 bases). The germline gives CDR1 MDHEN, CDR2 SYDVKM. This CDR3 has 16 amino acids. V was cut by 6 bases and J by 4 bases, with 21 bases left in between. DNA for the CDR3: TGTGCCAGCAGCTCAACTGGACGGGGGATTCCCTATGGCTACACCTTC. Encoded protein: CASSSTGRGIPYGYTF.

V usage is TRBV12-5 and J usage is TRBJ1-1, with TRBD1 as a possible D gene (6 bases). Trimming shortened V by 8 bases and J by 8 bases, and 12 bases separated the two germline ends. Germline-derived CDR1 and CDR2 are LGHNT and FRNRAP. This CDR3 has 11 amino acids. This CDR3 reads CASLTGREAFF. CDR3 DNA: TGTGCTAGTTTGACAGGACGGGAAGCTTTCTTT.

The rearrangement links TRBV7-9 to TRBJ1-1; tentatively, D is TRBD1 (6 bases). V lost 5 bases to trimming and J lost 1 base, with 20 bases between them. Germline CDR1 is SEHNR and CDR2 is FQNEAQ (reference sequence). The CDR3 has 17 residues. CDR3 amino acids: CASSARQATLENTEAFF. The DNA for the CDR3 is TGTGCCAGCAGCGCCCGACAGGCAACCCTGGAGAACACTGAAGCTTTCTTT.

V usage is TRBV10-3 and J usage is TRBJ1-1, with 10 bases that match TRBD1. V lost 7 bases and J lost 4; bases outside the gene matches: 24. Per the germline V gene, CDR1 is ENHRY and CDR2 is SYGVKD. The CDR3 consists of 20 residues. The DNA for the CDR3 is TGTGCCATCACCCGCTCGGGACAGGGGTTGAACTTAGCTAGGGGCACTGAAGCTTTCTTT. Residues: CAITRSGQGLNLARGTEAFF.

This clonotype was picked up many times. V is TRBV7-9 and J is TRBJ2-2; tentative D call: TRBD2 (5 bases). The V and J ends lost 7 bases and 0 bases respectively, with 18 bases between them. The CDR3 sequence is 17 residues long. CDR1 is SEHNR, CDR2 FQNEAQ, per germline (reference sequence). The CDR3 coding sequence is TGTGCCAGCACCCCCAAGAATGGAGGCTCGAACACCGGGGAGCTGTTTTTT. This encodes CASTPKNGGSNTGELFF.

This clonotype was found many times. V gene TRBV20-1 combines with J gene TRBJ1-1, with 10 positions matching TRBD1. Germline loops: CDR1 DFQATT, CDR2 SNEGSKA (reference sequence). There are 15 residues in the CDR3. The V segment lost 2 bases and the J segment 1 base; nucleotides outside the gene matches: 4. The CDR3: CSARRQGATNTEAFF. In DNA form, the CDR3 reads TGCAGTGCTAGAAGACAGGGGGCAACGAACACTGAAGCTTTCTTT.

This clonotype was counted between two and nine times. This chain's CDR3 is CASSSRDREWNEQFF. DNA of the CDR3: TGTGCCAGCAGTTCCAGGGACAGGGAGTGGAATGAGCAGTTCTTC. The rearrangement joins TRBV28 to TRBJ2-1; 9 nucleotides line up with TRBD1. The ends lost 4 bases at V and 7 bases at J; junction bases unmatched: 8. Germline values: CDR1 MDHEN, CDR2 SYDVKM. The length of the CDR3 is 15 residues.

The sample holds many counts of this clonotype. The chain has TRBV7-6 and TRBJ2-1, with 16 bases aligning to TRBD2. The CDR3 contains 17 residues. CDR1 and CDR2 (germline): SGHVS, FNYEAQ. The junction had 3 bases not matched to a gene; V was cut back by 5 bases and J by 2 bases. CDR3 residues: CASSPGLAGGPYNEQFF. CDR3 coding DNA: TGTGCCAGCAGCCCGGGACTAGCGGGGGGGCCCTACAATGAGCAGTTCTTC.

The chain joins TRBV28 to TRBJ2-7; TRBD1 aligns across 9 bases. CDR3 size: 16 residues. The germline CDR1 and CDR2 sequences are MDHEN and SYDVKM. After removal of 5 bases from V and 4 bases from J, the junction contained 12 bases not matched to a gene. In DNA, the CDR3 is TGTGCCAGCAGTCCCCCCTACCGGGACAGGGATTACGAGCAGTACGTC. Translated: CASSPPYRDRDYEQYV.

This chain uses TRBV20-1 with TRBJ1-2, with D maybe TRBD1 (6 bases). The CDR3 covers 12 residues. Looked up from germline, CDR1 is DFQATT and CDR2 is SNEGSKA (reference sequence). V was pared by 6 bases and J by 6 bases, with 14 bases between. CDR3 bases: TGCAGTGCCAACAGGGTGGAGAATGGCTACACCTTC. Translation: CSANRVENGYTF.

J is TRBJ2-1 and V is TRBV7-9, with 10 bases aligning to TRBD2. CDR3 size: 16 residues. Germline V CDR1 and CDR2: SEHNR, FQNEAQ (reference sequence). V was pared by 6 bases and J by 6 bases, with 11 bases of the junction left unmatched. This CDR3 reads CASSTGTSEGLNEQFF. As DNA, the CDR3 is TGTGCCAGCAGTACGGGGACTAGCGAGGGTCTCAATGAGCAGTTCTTC.

This clonotype was seen once. The V call is TRBV2, the J call TRBJ1-2; D might be TRBD1 (5 bases). This CDR3 contains 14 residues. Germline loops: CDR1 SNHLY, CDR2 FYNNEI. V lost 2 bases, J lost 3 bases, and 10 bases lay in between. The CDR3 DNA follows: TGTGCCAGCAGTGAACGGGGGGGGTACTATGGCTACACCTTC. Its translation: CASSERGGYYGYTF.

CDR3 sequence: CAIRDLQESGNTIYF. CDR3 sequence (DNA): TGTGCCATCAGAGACCTACAGGAATCTGGAAACACCATATATTTT. The J gene is TRBJ1-3, the V gene TRBV10-3, with TRBD1 as a possible D gene (5 bases). Germline loops: CDR1 ENHRY, CDR2 SYGVKD. Trimming took off 6 bases at V and 1 base at J, with 13 bases between the two ends. This CDR3 has 15 residues.

This chain joins TRBV19 and TRBJ2-1, with D hard to call. Trimming took 1 base from V and 5 from J, leaving 9 bases between them. Germline V gives CDR1 LNHDA, CDR2 SQIVND (reference sequence). This CDR3 comprises 14 residues. The CDR3 reads CASSIADANNEQFF. For the CDR3, the DNA is TGTGCCAGTAGTATAGCGGACGCAAACAATGAGCAGTTCTTC.

This clonotype was counted many times. The chain combines TRBV6-2 or TRBV6-3 with TRBJ1-5, with a possible D match to TRBD1 (5 bases). The CDR3 is 15 amino acids. Germline V gene data show CDR1 as MNHEY and CDR2 as SVGEGT. V lost 0 bases to trimming and J lost 4 bases, with 10 bases between them. CDR3 sequence reads: CASSYSGGWNQPQHF. The CDR3 coding sequence is TGTGCCAGCAGTTACTCGGGGGGGTGGAATCAGCCCCAGCATTTT.

This clonotype was seen a few times. The V call is TRBV28, the J call TRBJ2-3, with 9 positions matching TRBD2. The CDR3 contains 14 residues. Looked up from germline, CDR1 is MDHEN and CDR2 is SYDVKM. V trimming: 3 bases; J trimming: 4 bases; junction bases outside the gene matches: 2. The CDR3, as DNA: TGTGCCAGCAGTTTCCGACTAGCGGCAGATACGCAGTATTTT. Encoded protein: CASSFRLAADTQYF. The entire variable domain, with the rest obtained from reference TRBV28 and TRBJ2-3, is as follows: DVKVTQSSRYLVKRTGEKVFLECVQDMDHENMFWYRQDPGLGLRLIYFSYDVKMKEKGDIPEGYSVSREKKERFSLILESASTNQTSMYLCASSFRLAADTQYFGPGTRLTVL.

The V gene is TRBV19, the J gene TRBJ1-1; D possibly corresponds to TRBD1 (5 bases). The CDR3 length is 13 residues. Germline V gene lookup returns CDR1 LNHDA and CDR2 SQIVND (reference sequence). V dropped 5 bases and J dropped 4 bases, with 11 bases sitting between them. This chain's CDR3 is CASSLKGRTEAFF. CDR3 DNA: TGTGCCAGTAGTCTAAAGGGGCGCACTGAAGCTTTCTTT. Full variable domain (missing parts from reference TRBV19 and TRBJ1-1): DGGITQSPKYLFRKEGQNVTLSCEQNLNHDAMYWYRQDPGQGLRLIYYSQIVNDFQKGDIAEGYSVSREKKESFPLTVTSAQKNPTAFYLCASSLKGRTEAFFGQGTRLTVV.

The table lists this clonotype with a few counts. This chain joins TRBV4-2 and TRBJ1-1; 7 bases are shared with TRBD1. Per the germline V gene, CDR1 is LGHNA and CDR2 is YNFKEQ. The junction had 9 bases not matched to a gene; V was cut back by 2 bases and J by 6 bases. The CDR3 spans 15 residues. The CDR3 here is CASSQNPTGWPEAFF. The CDR3 nucleotides are TGTGCCAGCAGCCAAAACCCGACAGGGTGGCCTGAAGCTTTCTTT.

This clonotype was observed a handful of times. The chain joins TRBV4-3 to TRBJ1-4; TRBD1 is a possible D gene (6 bases). In germline, CDR1 is LGHNA, CDR2 YSLEER. The CDR3 length is 17 residues. Trimming took 3 bases from V and 0 from J, leaving 14 bases between them. The CDR3 reads CASSHDPPGATNEKLFF. In nucleotides, the CDR3 is TGCGCCAGCAGCCATGACCCTCCAGGGGCAACTAATGAAAAACTGTTTTTT.

The V and J genes are TRBV12-3 or TRBV12-4 and TRBJ1-1, with 7 bases that match TRBD1. V was clipped by 5 bases and J by 5 bases; unmatched bases: 8. The CDR3 sequence is 14 residues long. CDR3 nucleotides: TGTGCCAGCAGTCACTACAGGGGACCGACTGAAGCTTTCTTT. Protein: CASSHYRGPTEAFF.

Regarding this clonotype: An end of the junction does not agree with germline; a read error may underlie this. J is TRBJ2-7 and V is TRBV7-7; D could derive from TRBD1 or TRBD2 (6 bases each). Germline V gene lookup returns CDR1 SSHAT and CDR2 FNYEAQ (reference sequence). CDR3 length equals 13 residues. The CDR3 reads CASSAPGATEQYF. The CDR3, as DNA: TGTGCTAGCAGCGCCCCGGGGGCTACCGAGCAGTACTTC.

The chain couples TRBV19 to TRBJ2-7; D ambiguous. The V gene lost 2 bases and the J gene lost 5 bases, with 13 bases spanning the gap. The CDR3 runs to 14 residues. From germline, CDR1 is LNHDA and CDR2 SQIVND (reference sequence). CDR3 sequence: CASSIKVTLNEQYF. The CDR3 DNA sequence: TGTGCCAGTAGTATAAAGGTCACACTCAACGAGCAGTACTTC. The entire variable domain, with the rest obtained from reference TRBV19 and TRBJ2-7, is as follows: DGGITQSPKYLFRKEGQNVTLSCEQNLNHDAMYWYRQDPGQGLRLIYYSQIVNDFQKGDIAEGYSVSREKKESFPLTVTSAQKNPTAFYLCASSIKVTLNEQYFGPGTRLTVT.